This T cell receptor beta chain was observed in a study of radiotherapy plus CTLA-4 blockade in lung cancer. Focal radiation was given together with CTLA-4 blockade (ipilimumab) to patients with chemo-refractory metastatic non-small-cell lung cancer. Study-level results: Reports state that early shifts in blood T cell clones, with interferon-beta, best predicted response. Radiotherapy plus ipilimumab was followed by expansion in blood of tumor-derived TCR clones.

Trimming removed 3 bases from V and 5 bases from J, with 7 bases in between. The germline V gene encodes CDR1 MDHEN and CDR2 SYDVKM. This CDR3 has 12 residues. Sequenced by immunoSEQ multiplex PCR; TCRdb stores in-frame clones only, minus some. The table has over 100,000 clones, 70% to 85% seen once. In its sample, this clone was seen once. Antigen specificity is unknown. J is TRBJ1-1 and V is TRBV28; the D is unclear. This receptor was taken from a human donor with non-small cell lung cancer that progressed on radiotherapy plus ipilimumab. Some clones in this sample may be carry-over from other donors' samples. The input for sequencing was peripheral blood, taken from a patient treated with radiotherapy plus ipilimumab. CDR3 in DNA: TGTGCCAGCAGTTTGTTAACAACTGAAGCTTTCTTT. Translation gives CASSLLTTEAFF.